A single sample gave rise to the 10 T cell receptor beta chains below, sequenced in a study of Tregs in tolerant kidney transplant recipients. TCRdb's copy holds only in-frame clones and misses some; the assay was immunoSEQ multiplex PCR. This sample's table reports tens of thousands of clones. The input for sequencing was CD4+ T cells from blood, taken before the transplant. The receptors stem from a human donor who received a combined kidney and bone marrow transplant.

CDR3: CAWEQWTSGRGPTDTQYF. CDR3 DNA (partial): TGTGCCTGGGAGCAATGGACTAGCGGGAGGGGTCCCACAGATACG. This chain uses TRBV30 with TRBJ2-3, with 15 bases aligning to TRBD2. Read sequence stops 3 residues before the CDR3 end, and the germline J gene provides the missing end. Germline CDR1 GTSNPN, CDR2 SVGIG (reference sequence). This CDR3 is built from 18 residues. V trimming: 5 bases; J trimming: 2 bases; junction bases outside the gene matches: 11.

About this clone itself: Read sequence stops 3 residues before the CDR3 end, and the germline J gene provides the missing end. This chain joins TRBV18 and TRBJ2-1; TRBD1 might be the D (6 bases). CDR1 is KGHSH and CDR2 is LQKENI in the germline V gene. This CDR3 is built from 14 residues. The V end was cut by 7 bases, the J end by 4 bases, with 14 bases between. Incomplete CDR3 DNA: TGTGCCAGCTTCGTGAACAGGGATTACAATGAG. This gives the protein CASFVNRDYNE. The whole CDR3 region reads CASFVNRDYNEQFF.

In regard to this clone: The read finishes 3 residues shy of the CDR3 end, and the germline J gene is used to complete it. The V gene is TRBV7-2, the J gene TRBJ2-7; D gene uncertain. The germline V and J ends were trimmed by 5 bases and 0 bases, with 11 bases remaining between them. This CDR3 contains 14 residues. Germline V gene lookup returns CDR1 SGHTA and CDR2 FQGNSA. The sequenced part of the CDR3 DNA is TGTGCCAGCAGCCTGCTACTTCACTCCTACGAG. Protein sequence: CASSLLLHSYE. The whole CDR3 protein reads CASSLLLHSYEQYF.

A note on this clone: The read stops 3 residues short of the end of the CDR3; the missing end is completed from the germline J gene. This rearrangement joins TRBV29-1 to TRBJ2-7, with D uncertain. V was pared by 6 bases and J by 0 bases, with 15 bases between. CDR3 length: 14 amino acids. CDR1 and CDR2 (germline): SQVTM, ANQGSEA. CDR3 sequence reads: CSVLLPLSSYEQYF. The CDR3 DNA, read in part, is TGCAGCGTCCTATTACCCCTAAGCTCCTACGAG.

For this clone: The CDR3 extends 3 residues past the end of the read, so its final part is completed from the germline J gene. The rearrangement uses TRBV6-1 and TRBJ1-5; D unresolved. Germline CDR1 and CDR2: MNHNS and SASEGT. The CDR3 has 14 residues. The ends were cut back, 6 bases at V and 9 bases at J, with 18 bases in the middle. This CDR3 is CASRELAEGVPQHF. The sequenced CDR3 bases are TGTGCCAGCAGAGAACTAGCGGAGGGCGTGCCC.

Partial CDR3 DNA: TGTGCCAGCACCCAGCCTGGCGGGGGTTTCTACGAG. It encodes CASTQPGGGFYE. The CDR3 reads in full as CASTQPGGGFYEQYF. The chain carries TRBV2 and TRBJ2-7; 7 nucleotides align to TRBD2. The CDR3 goes on 3 residues after the read ends, and that part is filled in from the germline J gene. Germline CDR1 and CDR2: SNHLY and FYNNEI. The V segment lost 7 bases and the J segment 3 bases; nucleotides outside the gene matches: 12. The CDR3 is 15 residues long.

As regards this clone: The read stops 3 residues short of the end of the CDR3; the missing end is completed from the germline J gene. The J gene is TRBJ1-5, the V gene TRBV7-2; 7 nucleotides match TRBD1. Trimming at V came to 5 bases and at J to 4 bases, leaving 8 bases not matched to a gene. CDR1 SGHTA and CDR2 FQGNSA come from the germline V gene. The CDR3 runs 15 residues. CDR3 loop: CASSRQGGPNQPQHF. Partial CDR3 DNA: TGTGCCAGCAGCCGCCAGGGGGGTCCGAATCAGCCC.

With respect to this clone: The DNA ends 3 residues before the CDR3 does, and the rest of the CDR3 is filled in from the germline J gene. This chain connects TRBV20-1 to TRBJ1-1, with 8 bases matching TRBD1. V shed 0 bases, J shed 1 base, and the junction held 1 base outside the gene matches. Looked up from germline, CDR1 is DFQATT and CDR2 is SNEGSKA (reference sequence). CDR3 length: 14 residues. The DNA read from the CDR3 is TGCAGTGCTAGAGAGGGGACAGGGAACACTGAA. This translates into CSAREGTGNTE. The CDR3 reads in full as CSAREGTGNTEAFF.

As to this clone: The read falls 3 residues short of the CDR3 end, and the missing part is taken from the germline J gene. The chain uses TRBV19 and TRBJ1-6, with TRBD1 as a possible D gene (5 bases). Trimming left V 3 bases short and J 8 bases short, with 14 bases between. The CDR3 length is 15 residues. CDR1 is LNHDA and CDR2 is SQIVND in the germline V gene (reference sequence). The sequenced part of the CDR3 DNA is TGTGCCAGTAGTATGGGCAGGGTGGTTCATTCACCC. This sequence encodes CASSMGRVVHSP. The full CDR3 protein is CASSMGRVVHSPLHF.

Concerning this clone: The read ends 3 residues early relative to the CDR3; the germline J gene fills the gap. The rearrangement joins TRBV7-2 to TRBJ2-6; TRBD2 matches at 7 bases. The CDR3 consists of 15 residues. Germline-derived CDR1 and CDR2 are SGHTA and FQGNSA. CDR3 amino acids: CASSFQRDRAEVLTF. The sequenced CDR3 bases are TGTGCCAGCAGCTTTCAGCGGGACCGTGCGGAGGTC.